These 5 T cell receptor beta chains share one sample of origin, sequenced in a study of control samples from healthy donors and cancer patients. Libraries were prepared by immunoSEQ multiplex PCR; TCRdb keeps only in-frame clonotypes and omits some of them. The table lists 95,000 to 100,000 clones, roughly 91% of them singletons. The sample was blood. All receptors come from a man under 40 in good health.

Worth noting for this clone: Different DNA sequences within this sample yield the same CDR3. The rearrangement joins TRBV7-9 to TRBJ1-3; D remains ambiguous. The germline gives CDR1 SEHNR, CDR2 FQNEAQ (reference sequence). This CDR3 region has 16 residues. V dropped 1 base and J dropped 0 bases, with 10 bases sitting between them. The CDR3 sequence is CASSLVSGTSGNTIYF. CDR3 bases: TGTGCCAGCAGCTTAGTGTCGGGTACCTCTGGAAACACCATATATTTT.

This chain joins TRBV6-5 and TRBJ2-5, with D perhaps TRBD1 or TRBD2 (5 bases each). In germline, CDR1 is MNHEY, CDR2 SVGAGI. V dropped 2 bases and J dropped 5 bases, with 12 bases sitting between them. The CDR3 is 14 amino acids. The CDR3 DNA reads as TGTGCCAGCAGTTACGACGGGGCTCGGGAGACCCAGTACTTC. Its translation: CASSYDGARETQYF.

The chain combines TRBV4-2 with TRBJ1-5; unclear D gene. Germline CDR1 is LGHNA and CDR2 is YNFKEQ. The ends were cut back, 2 bases at V and 2 bases at J, with 13 bases in the middle. The CDR3 consists of 16 residues. The chain's CDR3 is CASSQPEWEGNQPQHF. The DNA for the CDR3 is TGTGCCAGCAGCCAACCAGAGTGGGAGGGCAATCAGCCCCAGCATTTT.

The rearrangement joins TRBV30 to TRBJ1-5; D possibly corresponds to TRBD1 (6 bases). The V gene lost 3 bases and the J gene lost 2 bases, with 17 bases spanning the gap. The germline gives CDR1 GTSNPN, CDR2 SVGIG (reference sequence). This CDR3 region has 16 residues. CDR3 in amino acids: CAWSLPGVLGNQPQHF. In DNA form, the CDR3 reads TGTGCCTGGAGCTTACCAGGGGTTCTGGGCAATCAGCCCCAGCATTTT.

J is TRBJ1-2 and V is TRBV6-5, with no clear D. The length of the CDR3 is 13 residues. The V and J ends lost 6 bases and 10 bases respectively, with 18 bases between them. Germline V gene lookup returns CDR1 MNHEY and CDR2 SVGAGI. For the CDR3, the DNA is TGTGCCAGCAGAGGTGAGGAGAGGATTGACTACACCTTC. This translates into CASRGEERIDYTF.